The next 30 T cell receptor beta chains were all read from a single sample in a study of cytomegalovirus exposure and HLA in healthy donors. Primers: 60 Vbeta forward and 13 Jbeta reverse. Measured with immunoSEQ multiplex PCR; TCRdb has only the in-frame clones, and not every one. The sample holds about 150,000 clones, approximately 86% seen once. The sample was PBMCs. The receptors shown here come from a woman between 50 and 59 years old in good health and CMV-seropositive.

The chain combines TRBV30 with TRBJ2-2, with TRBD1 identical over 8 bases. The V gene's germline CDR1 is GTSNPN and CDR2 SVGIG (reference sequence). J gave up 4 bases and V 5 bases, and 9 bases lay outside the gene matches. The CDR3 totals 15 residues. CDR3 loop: CAWGTGSLSTGELFF. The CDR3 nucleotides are TGTGCCTGGGGGACAGGAAGCCTTTCCACCGGGGAGCTGTTTTTT.

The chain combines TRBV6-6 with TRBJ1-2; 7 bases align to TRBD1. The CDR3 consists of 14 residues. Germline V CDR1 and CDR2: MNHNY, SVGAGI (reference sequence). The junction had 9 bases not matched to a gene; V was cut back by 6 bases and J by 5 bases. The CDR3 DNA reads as TGTGCCAGCAGCCGACGTACAGGGGAGTATGGCTACACCTTC. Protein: CASSRRTGEYGYTF.

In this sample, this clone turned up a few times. The CDR3 reads CASSLWGTGTYEQYF. DNA for the CDR3: TGCGCCAGCAGCTTGTGGGGGACAGGAACCTACGAGCAGTACTTC. This chain links TRBV5-1 with TRBJ2-7, with TRBD1 identical over 8 bases. V was pared by 1 base and J by 2 bases, with 5 bases of the junction left unmatched. The germline V gene has CDR1 SGHRS and CDR2 YFSETQ. CDR3 size: 15 residues.

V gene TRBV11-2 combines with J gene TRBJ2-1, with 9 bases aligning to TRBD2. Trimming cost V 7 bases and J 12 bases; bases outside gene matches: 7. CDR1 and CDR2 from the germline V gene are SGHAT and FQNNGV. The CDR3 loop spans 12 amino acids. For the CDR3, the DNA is TGTGCCAGCACCCGAAGCGGGGGGTGGCAGTTCTTC. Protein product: CASTRSGGWQFF. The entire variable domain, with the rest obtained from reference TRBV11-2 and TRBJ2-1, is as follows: EAGVAQSPRYKIIEKRQSVAFWCNPISGHATLYWYQQILGQGPKLLIQFQNNGVVDDSQLPKDRFSAERLKGVDSTLKIQPAKLEDSAVYLCASTRSGGWQFFGPGTRLTVL.

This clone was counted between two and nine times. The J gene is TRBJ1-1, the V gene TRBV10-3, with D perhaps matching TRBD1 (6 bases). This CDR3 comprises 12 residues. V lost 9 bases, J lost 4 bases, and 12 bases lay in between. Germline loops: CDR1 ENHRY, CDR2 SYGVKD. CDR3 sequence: CAMGGGTTEAFF. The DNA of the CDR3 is TGTGCCATGGGAGGGGGGACCACTGAAGCTTTCTTT.

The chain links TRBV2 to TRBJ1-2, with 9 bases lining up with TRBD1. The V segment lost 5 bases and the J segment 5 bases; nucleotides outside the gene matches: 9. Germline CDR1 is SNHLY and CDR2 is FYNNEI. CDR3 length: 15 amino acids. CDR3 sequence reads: CASSSTGGARYGYTF. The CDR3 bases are TGTGCCAGCAGTTCCACAGGGGGCGCGCGTTATGGCTACACCTTC.

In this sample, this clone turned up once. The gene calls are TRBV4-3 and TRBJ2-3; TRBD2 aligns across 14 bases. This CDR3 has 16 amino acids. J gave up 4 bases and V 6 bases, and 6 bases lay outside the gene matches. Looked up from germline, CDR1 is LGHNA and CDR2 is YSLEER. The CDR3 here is CASSRGLAGGADTQYF. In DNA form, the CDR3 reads TGCGCCAGCAGTCGAGGACTAGCGGGGGGAGCAGATACGCAGTATTTT.

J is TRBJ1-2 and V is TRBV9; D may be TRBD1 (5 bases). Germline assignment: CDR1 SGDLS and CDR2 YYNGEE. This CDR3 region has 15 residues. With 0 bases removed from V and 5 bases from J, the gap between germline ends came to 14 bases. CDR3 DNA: TGTGCCAGCAGCGTAGGAACTGGGGCTCTATATGGCTACACCTTC. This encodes CASSVGTGALYGYTF.

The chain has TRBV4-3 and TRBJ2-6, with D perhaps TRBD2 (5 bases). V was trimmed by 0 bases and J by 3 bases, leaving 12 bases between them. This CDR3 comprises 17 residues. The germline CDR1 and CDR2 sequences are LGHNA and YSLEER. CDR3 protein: CASSQDLGGFGANVLTF. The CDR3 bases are TGCGCCAGCAGCCAAGATCTCGGAGGCTTTGGGGCCAACGTCCTGACTTTC.

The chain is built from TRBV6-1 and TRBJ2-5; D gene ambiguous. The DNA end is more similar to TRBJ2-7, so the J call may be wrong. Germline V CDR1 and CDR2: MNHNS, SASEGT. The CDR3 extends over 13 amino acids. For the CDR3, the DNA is TGTGCCAGCAGTGAAGCGCTCGATTACGAGCAGTACTTC. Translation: CASSEALDYEQYF.

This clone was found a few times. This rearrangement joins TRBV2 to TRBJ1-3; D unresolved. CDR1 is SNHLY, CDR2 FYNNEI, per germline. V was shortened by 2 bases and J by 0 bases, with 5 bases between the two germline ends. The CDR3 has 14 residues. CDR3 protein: CASSETYSGNTIYF. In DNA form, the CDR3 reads TGTGCCAGCAGTGAAACATACTCTGGAAACACCATATATTTT.

CDR3 loop: CASSLGAAGGRSYEQYF. CDR3 nucleotides: TGTGCCAGCAGCTTAGGGGCAGCGGGGGGGCGATCCTACGAGCAGTACTTC. The chain uses TRBV7-2 and TRBJ2-7; TRBD2 matches at 10 bases. V shed 1 base and J 1 base; nucleotides not matched to a gene: 7. The CDR3 runs 17 residues. Germline V gives CDR1 SGHTA, CDR2 FQGNSA.

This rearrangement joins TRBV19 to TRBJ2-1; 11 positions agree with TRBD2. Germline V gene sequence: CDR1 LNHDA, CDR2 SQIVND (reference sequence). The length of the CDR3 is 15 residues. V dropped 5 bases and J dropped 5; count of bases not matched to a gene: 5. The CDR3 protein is CASSFLAGGDNEQFF. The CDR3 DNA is TGTGCCAGTAGTTTTCTAGCGGGGGGCGACAATGAGCAGTTCTTC.

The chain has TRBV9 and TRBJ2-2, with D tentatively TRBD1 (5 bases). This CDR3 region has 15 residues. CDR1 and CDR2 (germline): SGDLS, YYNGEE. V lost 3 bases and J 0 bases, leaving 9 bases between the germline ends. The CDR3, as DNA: TGTGCCAGCAGCGCCGGACATACGAACACCGGGGAGCTGTTTTTT. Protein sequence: CASSAGHTNTGELFF.

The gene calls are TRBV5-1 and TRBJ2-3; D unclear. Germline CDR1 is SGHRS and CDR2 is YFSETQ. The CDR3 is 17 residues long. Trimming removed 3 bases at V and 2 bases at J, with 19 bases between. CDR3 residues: CASSSSGMQVLTDTQYF. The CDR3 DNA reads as TGCGCCAGCAGCTCCTCAGGAATGCAGGTACTCACAGATACGCAGTATTTT.

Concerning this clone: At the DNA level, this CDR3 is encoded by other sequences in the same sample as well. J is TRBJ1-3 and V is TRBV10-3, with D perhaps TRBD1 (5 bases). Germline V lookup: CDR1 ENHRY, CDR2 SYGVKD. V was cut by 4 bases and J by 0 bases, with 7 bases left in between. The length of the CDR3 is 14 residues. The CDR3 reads CAISGTGSGNTIYF. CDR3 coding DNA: TGTGCCATCAGTGGAACAGGCTCTGGAAACACCATATATTTT.

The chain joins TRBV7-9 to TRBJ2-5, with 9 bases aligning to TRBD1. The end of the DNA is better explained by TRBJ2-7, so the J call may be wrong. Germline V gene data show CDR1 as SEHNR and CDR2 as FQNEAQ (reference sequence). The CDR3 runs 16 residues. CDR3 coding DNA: TGTGCCAGCAGCTTAGATCTCACCGGGACAGGGTACGAGCAGTACTTC. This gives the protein CASSLDLTGTGYEQYF.

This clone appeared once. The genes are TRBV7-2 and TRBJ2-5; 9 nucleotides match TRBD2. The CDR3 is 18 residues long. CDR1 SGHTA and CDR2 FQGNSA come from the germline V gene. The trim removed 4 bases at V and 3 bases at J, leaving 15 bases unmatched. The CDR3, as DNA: TGTGCCAGCAGCTCCACGGGGCGCGGGGGGGCCGAAGAAGAGACCCAGTACTTC. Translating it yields CASSSTGRGGAEEETQYF.

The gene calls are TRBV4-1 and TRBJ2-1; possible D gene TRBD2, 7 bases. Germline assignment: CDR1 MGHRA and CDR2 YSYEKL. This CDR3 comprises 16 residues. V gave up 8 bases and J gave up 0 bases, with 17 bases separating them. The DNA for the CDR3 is TGCGCCAGCTCCTGGGGGGGGCCAAGCTCCTACAATGAGCAGTTCTTC. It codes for CASSWGGPSSYNEQFF.

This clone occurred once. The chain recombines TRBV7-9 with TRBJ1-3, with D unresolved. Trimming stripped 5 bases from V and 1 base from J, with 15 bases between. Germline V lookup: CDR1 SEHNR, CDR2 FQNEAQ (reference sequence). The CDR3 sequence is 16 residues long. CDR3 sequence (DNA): TGTGCCAGCAGCCCTCAGAAAATTCAATCTGGAAACACCATATATTTT. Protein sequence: CASSPQKIQSGNTIYF.

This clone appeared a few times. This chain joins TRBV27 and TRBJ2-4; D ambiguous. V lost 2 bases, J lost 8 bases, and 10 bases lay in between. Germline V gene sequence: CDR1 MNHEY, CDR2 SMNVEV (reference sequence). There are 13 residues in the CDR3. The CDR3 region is CASSLGMADIQYF. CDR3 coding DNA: TGTGCCAGCAGTTTAGGCATGGCGGACATTCAGTACTTC.

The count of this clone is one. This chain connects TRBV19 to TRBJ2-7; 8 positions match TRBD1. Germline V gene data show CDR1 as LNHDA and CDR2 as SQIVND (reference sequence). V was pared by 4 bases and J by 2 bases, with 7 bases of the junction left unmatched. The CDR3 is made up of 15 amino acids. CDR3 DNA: TGTGCCAGTAGTAATACCTGGACAGGGACCTACGAGCAGTACTTC. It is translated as CASSNTWTGTYEQYF.

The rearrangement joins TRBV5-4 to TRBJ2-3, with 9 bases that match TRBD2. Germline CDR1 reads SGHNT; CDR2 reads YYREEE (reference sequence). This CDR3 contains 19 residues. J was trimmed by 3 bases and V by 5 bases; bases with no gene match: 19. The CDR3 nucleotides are TGTGCCAGCAGGTCCTGGTTTGCGGGGGGGCTGCAGGCGACAGATACGCAGTATTTT. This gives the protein CASRSWFAGGLQATDTQYF.

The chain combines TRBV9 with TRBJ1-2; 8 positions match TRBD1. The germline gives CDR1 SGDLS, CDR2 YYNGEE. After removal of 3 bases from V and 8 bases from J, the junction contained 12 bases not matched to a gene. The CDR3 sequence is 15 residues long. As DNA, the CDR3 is TGTGCCAGCAGCGCCAAGGCGGAGACAGGGGACGGCTACACCTTC. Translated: CASSAKAETGDGYTF.

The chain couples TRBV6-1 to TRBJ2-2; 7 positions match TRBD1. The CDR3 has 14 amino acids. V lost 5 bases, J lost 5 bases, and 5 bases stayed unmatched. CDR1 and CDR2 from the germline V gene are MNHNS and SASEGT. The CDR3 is CASSKGASTGELFF. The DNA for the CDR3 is TGTGCCAGCAGTAAGGGGGCTTCTACCGGGGAGCTGTTTTTT.

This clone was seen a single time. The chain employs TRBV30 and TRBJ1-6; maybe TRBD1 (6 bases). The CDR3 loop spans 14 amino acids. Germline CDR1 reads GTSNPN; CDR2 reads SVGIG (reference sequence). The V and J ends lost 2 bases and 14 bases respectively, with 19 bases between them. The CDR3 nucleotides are TGTGCCTGGAGTTTCCGGGACACGCAGGGTTCCCTCCACTTT. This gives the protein CAWSFRDTQGSLHF.

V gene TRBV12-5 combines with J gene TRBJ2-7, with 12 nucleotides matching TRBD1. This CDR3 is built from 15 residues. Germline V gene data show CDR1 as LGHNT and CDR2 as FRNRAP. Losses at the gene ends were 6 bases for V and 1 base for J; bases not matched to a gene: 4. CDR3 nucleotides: TGTGCTAGTGGCACGGGACAGGGGGCTTCCTACGAGCAGTACTTC. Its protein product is CASGTGQGASYEQYF. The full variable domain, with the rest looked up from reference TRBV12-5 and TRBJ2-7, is DARVTQTPRHKVTEMGQEVTMRCQPILGHNTVFWYRQTMMQGLELLAYFRNRAPLDDSGMPKDRFSAEMPDATLATLKIQPSEPRDSAVYFCASGTGQGASYEQYFGPGTRLTVT.

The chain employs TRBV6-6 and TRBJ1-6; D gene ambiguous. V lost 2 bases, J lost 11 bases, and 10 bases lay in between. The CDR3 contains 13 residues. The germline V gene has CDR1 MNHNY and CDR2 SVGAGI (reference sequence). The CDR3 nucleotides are TGTGCCAGCAGTTACACAAATACAGCACCCCTCCACTTT. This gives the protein CASSYTNTAPLHF.

CDR3 amino acids: CASSIVWGFEQYF. CDR3 sequence (DNA): TGTGCCAGTAGTATAGTCTGGGGCTTCGAGCAGTACTTC. The chain is built from TRBV19 and TRBJ2-5; tentatively, D is TRBD1 (5 bases). The DNA end is more similar to TRBJ2-7, so the J call may be wrong. The CDR3 totals 13 residues. Germline lookup yields CDR1 LNHDA and CDR2 SQIVND (reference sequence).

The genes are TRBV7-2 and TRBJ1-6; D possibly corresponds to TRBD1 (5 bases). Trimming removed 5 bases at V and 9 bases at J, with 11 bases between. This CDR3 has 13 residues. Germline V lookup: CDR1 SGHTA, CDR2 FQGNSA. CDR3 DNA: TGTGCCAGCAGCGCCAGGGTGAGTTCACCCCTCCACTTT. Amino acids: CASSARVSSPLHF.